The clone carrying this T cell receptor beta chain was found a few times. The data were obtained in a study of control samples from healthy donors and cancer patients. Per the germline V gene, CDR1 is SGHTA and CDR2 is FQGNSA. Trimming removed 0 bases from V and 4 bases from J; junction bases left unmatched: 2. CDR3 size: 15 residues. Generated by immunoSEQ multiplex PCR, the TCRdb table keeps only in-frame clones and is missing some. The profile shows 90,000 to 150,000 clones, approximately 87% of them singletons. The chain links TRBV7-2 to TRBJ2-1, with 8 bases aligning to TRBD2. Input material: blood. The sequence came from a man aged 25 to 40 in good health. This CDR3 reads CASSLASGVYNEQFF. The CDR3 DNA sequence: TGTGCCAGCAGCTTAGCTAGCGGGGTTTACAATGAGCAGTTCTTC.